This T cell receptor beta chain was obtained from a study of blood T cell repertoires in COVID-19. The overall study: PBMCs, B-cell-depleted T cells, or T cells provided the cDNA or gDNA that made up the material.

This CDR3 is 13 amino acids long. V was clipped by 3 bases and J by 2 bases, with 5 bases between them. The germline V gene has CDR1 SGHDT and CDR2 YYEEEE. Per the original data handling: Reference gene primer amplification gave estimated nucleated cell counts. Repertoires were generated with immunoSEQ multiplex PCR, while TCRdb's copy carries only in-frame clones and drops some. V and J calls and clone size come straight from that table; D and trimming were deduced from the DNA. The sample contains 150,000 to 200,000 clones, around 81% of which appear only once. Donors were grouped by their self-reported clinical history.

Input material: PBMCs or T cells enriched from blood (not recorded which). This receptor was identified in a man aged 35 to 55 who had recovered from COVID-19. The J gene is TRBJ2-2, the V gene TRBV5-6; D ambiguous. CDR3: CASSSYNTGELFF. The CDR3 DNA reads TGTGCCAGCAGCTCCTATAACACCGGGGAGCTGTTTTTT.